The entry below describes one T cell receptor beta chain. Roughly 9.5 milliliters of peripheral blood were drawn from each donor into EDTA-treated tubes. No fewer than 6 micrograms of total RNA were isolated from every sample. These data originate in a study of blood T cells in healthy people across ages. Alongside a J-beta primer mix, a sample-barcoded 5' primer served in a second PCR lasting roughly 6 to 11 cycles. Via MiXCR, TCRdb re-called the 5' RACE reads, giving one row per CDR3 protein. The sample lists over a million distinct CDR3 sequences, 42% occurring once. Trimming took 0 bases from V and 6 from J, leaving 10 bases between them. Germline CDR1 is SGHDT and CDR2 is YYEEEE. This CDR3 has 14 residues.

The source material was blood. The chain links TRBV5-6 to TRBJ1-5, with D hard to call. The receptor was isolated from a woman in her late teens or twenties in good health. Here the CDR3 reads CASSLASQAQPQHF. CDR3 DNA: TGTGCCAGCAGCTTGGCCTCGCAAGCTCAGCCCCAGCATTTT. Combining the CDR3 with reference TRBV5-6 and TRBJ1-5 gives the whole variable domain DAGVTQSPTHLIKTRGQQVTLRCSPKSGHDTVSWYQQALGQGPQFIFQYYEEEERQRGNFPDRFSGHQFPNYSSELNVNALLLGDSALYLCASSLASQAQPQHFGDGTRLSIL.